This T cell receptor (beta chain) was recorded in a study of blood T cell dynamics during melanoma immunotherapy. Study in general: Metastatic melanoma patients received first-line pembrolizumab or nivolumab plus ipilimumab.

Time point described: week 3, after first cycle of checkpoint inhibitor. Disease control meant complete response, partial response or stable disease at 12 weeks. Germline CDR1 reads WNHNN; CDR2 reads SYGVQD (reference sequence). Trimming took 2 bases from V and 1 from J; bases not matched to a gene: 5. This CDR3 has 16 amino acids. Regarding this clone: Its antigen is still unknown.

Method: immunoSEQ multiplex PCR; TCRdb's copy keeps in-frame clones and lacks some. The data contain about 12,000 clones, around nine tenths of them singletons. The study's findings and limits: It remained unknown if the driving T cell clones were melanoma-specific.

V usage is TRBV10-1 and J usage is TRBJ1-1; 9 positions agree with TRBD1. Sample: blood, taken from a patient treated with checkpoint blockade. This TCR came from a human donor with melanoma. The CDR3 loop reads CASSEGDRVWNTEAFF. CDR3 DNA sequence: TGCGCCAGCAGTGAGGGGGACAGGGTTTGGAACACTGAAGCTTTCTTT.